This T cell receptor beta chain was sequenced in a study of T cell changes during pregnancy in multiple sclerosis. The protocol was immunoSEQ multiplex PCR, while the TCRdb copy is restricted to in-frame clones and leaves out a portion. The sample yields tens of thousands of clones, 90% seen once. Unmatched junction bases numbered 16, after V lost 6 bases and J lost 2 bases. Germline V gene data show CDR1 as ENHRY and CDR2 as SYGVKD. The CDR3 length is 18 residues. This clonotype originated in a female donor in good health, enrolled as a control in a pregnancy study. This rearrangement joins TRBV10-3 to TRBJ2-3, with 8 positions matching TRBD2. The material was peripheral blood, obtained in the first trimester of pregnancy. DNA for the CDR3: TGTGCCATCAGCCTCGGGACTAGTGTAAGCACCAACACAGATACGCAGTATTTT. Protein sequence: CAISLGTSVSTNTDTQYF.